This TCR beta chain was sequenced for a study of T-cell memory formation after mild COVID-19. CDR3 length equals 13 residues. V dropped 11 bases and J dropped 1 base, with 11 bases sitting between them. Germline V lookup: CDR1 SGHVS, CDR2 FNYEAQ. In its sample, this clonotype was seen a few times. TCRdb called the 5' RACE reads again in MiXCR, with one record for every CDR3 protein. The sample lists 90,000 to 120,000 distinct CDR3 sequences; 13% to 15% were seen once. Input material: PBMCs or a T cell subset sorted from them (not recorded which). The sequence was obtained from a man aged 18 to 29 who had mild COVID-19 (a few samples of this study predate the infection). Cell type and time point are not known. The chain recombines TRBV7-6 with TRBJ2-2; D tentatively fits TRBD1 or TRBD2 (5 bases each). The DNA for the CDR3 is TGTGCCGGGACGCTTATGAACACCGGGGAGCTGTTTTTT. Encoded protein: CAGTLMNTGELFF.